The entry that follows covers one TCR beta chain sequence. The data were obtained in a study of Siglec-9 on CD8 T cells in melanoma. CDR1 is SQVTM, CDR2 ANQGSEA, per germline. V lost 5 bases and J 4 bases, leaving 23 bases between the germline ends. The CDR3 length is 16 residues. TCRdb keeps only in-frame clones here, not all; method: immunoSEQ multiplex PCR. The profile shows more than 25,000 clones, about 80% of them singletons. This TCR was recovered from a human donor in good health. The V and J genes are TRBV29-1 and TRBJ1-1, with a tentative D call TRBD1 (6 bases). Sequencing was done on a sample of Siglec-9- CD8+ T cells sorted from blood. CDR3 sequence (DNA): TGCAGCGTTTACCTAATGTCCAGGGGATTTCTCACTGAAGCTTTCTTT. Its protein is CSVYLMSRGFLTEAFF.